The 28 T cell receptor beta chains below all came from one sample that was sequenced in a study of metastatic and nonmetastatic thyroid tumors. With MiXCR, TCRdb called clones anew from the PCR reads. Of some 46,000 clones in the sample, about 25% were seen once. None of the patients had undergone any treatment ahead of thyroid surgery. Sequenced: blood. Receptors were obtained from a male donor with papillary thyroid cancer or a benign thyroid nodule (not recorded which). Some clones in this sample may be carry-over from other donors' samples.

This clone came up many times. The genes are TRBV5-4 and TRBJ2-7; 7 nucleotides align to TRBD2. Germline trimming cut 2 bases from V and 6 bases from J; bases unmatched to any gene: 8. Germline CDR1 is SGHNT and CDR2 is YYREEE (reference sequence). The CDR3 extends over 14 amino acids. CDR3 residues: CASSLVSGISEQYF. The CDR3 DNA reads as TGTGCCAGCAGCTTAGTCAGCGGGATCTCCGAGCAGTACTTC.

Notes on this clone: This may be a read error, as it is one base from a much larger clone. The rearrangement links TRBV3-1 to TRBJ2-1; 10 positions match TRBD2. The J call may be mistaken, given a closer DNA end match to TRBJ2-7. The CDR3 loop spans 14 amino acids. The germline CDR1 and CDR2 sequences are LGHDT and YNNKEL (reference sequence). The CDR3 bases are TGTGCCAGCAGCAGACTAGCGGGCCCCAATGAGCAGTACTTC. Protein: CASSRLAGPNEQYF.

The DNA for the CDR3 is TGTGCCAGCACCCAAGACCCAGGGAATTCACCCCTCCACTTT. Translating gives CASTQDPGNSPLHF. The gene calls are TRBV11-2 and TRBJ1-6; the D gene is possibly TRBD1 (5 bases). This CDR3 has 14 amino acids. CDR1 is SGHAT and CDR2 is FQNNGV in the germline V gene. Trimming left V 7 bases short and J 7 bases short, with 14 bases between.

The chain is built from TRBV24-1 and TRBJ2-5, with 8 bases fitting TRBD1. The CDR3 contains 16 residues. V shed 3 bases, J shed 3 bases, and the junction held 8 bases outside the gene matches. Germline assignment: CDR1 KGHDR and CDR2 SFDVKD. CDR3 sequence reads: CATSDPTGAVEETQYF. CDR3 DNA sequence: TGTGCCACCAGTGATCCGACAGGGGCGGTGGAAGAGACCCAGTACTTC.

This clone was counted at least ten times. The chain couples TRBV7-3 to TRBJ2-5; no definite D call. There are 13 residues in the CDR3. The germline V gene has CDR1 SGHTA and CDR2 FQGTGA. Trimming shortened V by 8 bases and J by 1 base, and 11 bases separated the two germline ends. The CDR3 DNA sequence: TGTGCCAGCTCCCGAGCGCTCCAAGAGACCCAGTACTTC. It specifies CASSRALQETQYF.

This clone was counted at least ten times. With a much larger clone just one base away, this may be a read error. The chain recombines TRBV6-1 with TRBJ1-1, with D uncertain. V was cut by 7 bases and J by 1 base, with 4 bases left in between. From germline, CDR1 is MNHNS and CDR2 SASEGT. CDR3 size: 11 residues. CDR3 residues: CASNRNTEAFF. CDR3 DNA: TGTGCCAGCAATCGGAACACTGAAGCTTTCTTT.

The rearrangement joins TRBV7-2 to TRBJ2-7; TRBD2 might be the D (6 bases). CDR1 is SGHTA, CDR2 FQGNSA, per germline. Trimming pared 0 bases from V and 5 bases from J, leaving 14 bases between. The CDR3 is 15 amino acids. CDR3 protein: CASSLAAGWPHEQYF. In DNA form, the CDR3 reads TGTGCCAGCAGCTTAGCGGCGGGGTGGCCACACGAGCAGTACTTC.

This clone was seen repeatedly, ten times or more. This sequence joins TRBV6-1 and TRBJ1-1; D is unclear. The CDR3 sequence is 13 residues long. Germline V gene sequence: CDR1 MNHNS, CDR2 SASEGT. Trimming shortened V by 2 bases and J by 8 bases, and 12 bases separated the two germline ends. The CDR3, as DNA: TGTGCCAGCAGTGAAAGGGTTATAGCCGAAGCTTTCTTT. This gives the protein CASSERVIAEAFF.

This clone was observed many times. In the same sample, other DNA sequences code for this CDR3. V usage is TRBV28 and J usage is TRBJ2-2; 9 nucleotides line up with TRBD2. The V segment lost 6 bases and the J segment 5 bases; nucleotides outside the gene matches: 7. Germline V gene lookup returns CDR1 MDHEN and CDR2 SYDVKM. The CDR3 contains 15 residues. CDR3 amino acids: CASSPGLAGTGELFF. DNA for the CDR3: TGTGCCAGCAGCCCGGGACTAGCCGGAACCGGGGAGCTGTTTTTT.

The chain recombines TRBV20-1 with TRBJ1-1; D uncertain. Germline V CDR1 and CDR2: DFQATT, SNEGSKA (reference sequence). V lost 1 base, J lost 2 bases, and 2 bases lay in between. CDR3 length equals 11 residues. The CDR3 DNA sequence: TGCAGTGCTAGAGGCAACACTGAAGCTTTCTTT. Amino acid sequence: CSARGNTEAFF.

This clone was seen repeatedly, ten times or more. This chain links TRBV7-3 with TRBJ2-7; no reliable D call. The ends were cut back, 1 base at V and 6 bases at J, with 10 bases in the middle. This CDR3 has 13 amino acids. Germline CDR1 and CDR2: SGHTA and FQGTGA. This CDR3 is CASSLNPRSEQYF. The CDR3 region has the DNA TGTGCCAGCAGCTTAAACCCCCGGTCCGAGCAGTACTTC.

This clone came up many times. The chain uses TRBV3-1 and TRBJ2-1, with 7 bases matching TRBD1. CDR1 and CDR2 from the germline V gene are LGHDT and YNNKEL (reference sequence). The CDR3 spans 14 residues. V lost 3 bases to trimming and J lost 8 bases; unmatched junction nucleotides: 7. CDR3 DNA sequence: TGTGCCAGCAGCCACACGACAGGGAAGGATGAGCAGTTCTTC. Protein product: CASSHTTGKDEQFF.

This clone was observed many times. The chain combines TRBV7-9 with TRBJ2-7; D is perhaps TRBD2 (6 bases). There are 15 residues in the CDR3. V dropped 5 bases and J dropped 4 bases, with 18 bases sitting between them. Germline V lookup: CDR1 SEHNR, CDR2 FQNEAQ (reference sequence). This chain's CDR3 is CASSVGPSSGYEQYF. CDR3 bases: TGTGCCAGCAGCGTCGGACCCAGCAGCGGGTACGAGCAGTACTTC.

The V and J genes are TRBV28 and TRBJ1-1; D call uncertain. This CDR3 has 16 residues. CDR1 and CDR2 (germline): MDHEN, SYDVKM. V shed 5 bases and J shed 1 base, with 17 bases lying between them. CDR3 DNA: TGTGCCAGCAGTCCCCTCCCTGATCTGGGGAACACTGAAGCTTTCTTT. This codes for CASSPLPDLGNTEAFF.

The chain couples TRBV19 to TRBJ1-5, with a possible D match to TRBD1 (5 bases). The CDR3 has 15 amino acids. V was cut by 5 bases and J by 4 bases, with 15 bases left in between. Germline V gene data show CDR1 as LNHDA and CDR2 as SQIVND (reference sequence). CDR3: CASSRWGNGNQPQHF. CDR3 coding DNA: TGTGCCAGTAGTCGGTGGGGCAATGGGAATCAGCCCCAGCATTTT.

At least ten counts were recorded for this clone. The V gene is TRBV6-1, the J gene TRBJ1-2; D possibly corresponds to TRBD1 (5 bases). CDR3 size: 11 residues. From germline, CDR1 is MNHNS and CDR2 SASEGT. V was pared by 5 bases and J by 7 bases, with 8 bases between. CDR3 in amino acids: CASSPGRGYTF. CDR3 bases: TGTGCCAGCAGTCCGGGACGTGGCTACACCTTC.

This clone was observed a few times. At one end, the junction sequence differs from germline, possibly due to a read error. This rearrangement joins TRBV19 to TRBJ2-2; D is unclear. The germline V gene has CDR1 LNHDA and CDR2 SQIVND (reference sequence). This CDR3 is built from 11 residues. The CDR3 bases are TGCGCCACCCATTCCACCGGGGAGCTGTTTTTT. Its protein is CATHSTGELFF.

There are many counts of this clone. The V gene is TRBV7-2, the J gene TRBJ2-3, with D tentatively TRBD2 (7 bases). Germline V lookup: CDR1 SGHTA, CDR2 FQGNSA. The CDR3 sequence is 13 residues long. V was clipped by 6 bases and J by 2 bases, with 9 bases between them. CDR3: CASRGGATDTQYF. CDR3 coding DNA: TGTGCCAGCAGGGGGGGGGCCACAGATACGCAGTATTTT. The full variable domain, its missing parts supplied by reference TRBV7-2 and TRBJ2-3, is GAGVSQSPSNKVTEKGKDVELRCDPISGHTALYWYRQSLGQGLEFLIYFQGNSAPDKSGLPSDRFSAERTGGSVSTLTIQRTQQEDSAVYLCASRGGATDTQYFGPGTRLTVL.

This clone occurred many times. This chain uses TRBV11-2 with TRBJ1-4; no reliable D call. Germline V CDR1 and CDR2: SGHAT, FQNNGV. The CDR3 runs to 13 residues. V dropped 5 bases and J dropped 5 bases, with 9 bases sitting between them. The CDR3 nucleotides read TGTGCCAGCAGCCGGCAGCGGAATGAAAAACTGTTTTTT. This translates into CASSRQRNEKLFF.

This clone was counted ten times or more. The chain couples TRBV2 to TRBJ2-3; 8 bases align to TRBD2. This CDR3 contains 15 residues. The ends lost 9 bases at V and 6 bases at J; junction bases unmatched: 14. Germline values: CDR1 SNHLY, CDR2 FYNNEI. In nucleotides, the CDR3 is TGTGCCAGGACTCAAAGCGGGAGTCGTATGGATACGCAGTATTTT. Translation: CARTQSGSRMDTQYF. Using reference TRBV2 and TRBJ2-3 for the parts outside the CDR3, the full variable domain is EPEVTQTPSHQVTQMGQEVILRCVPISNHLYFYWYRQILGQKVEFLVSFYNNEISEKSEIFDDQFSVERPDGSNFTLKIRSTKLEDSAMYFCARTQSGSRMDTQYFGPGTRLTVL.

This clone was counted many times. The V gene is TRBV5-1, the J gene TRBJ2-1; 7 bases line up with TRBD2. V was clipped by 4 bases and J by 0 bases; unmatched bases: 4. The length of the CDR3 is 15 residues. Germline CDR1 is SGHRS and CDR2 is YFSETQ. CDR3 loop: CASSALAGSYNEQFF. The CDR3 DNA sequence: TGCGCCAGCAGCGCCTTAGCGGGCTCCTACAATGAGCAGTTCTTC.

The J gene is TRBJ1-5, the V gene TRBV15; the D is unclear. CDR1 is LNHNV, CDR2 YYDKDF, per germline (reference sequence). CDR3 length: 17 amino acids. V was pared by 6 bases and J by 2 bases, with 20 bases between. The CDR3 region is CATSRWAGRRGNQPQHF. CDR3 bases: TGTGCCACCAGTCGGTGGGCAGGACGTAGAGGCAATCAGCCCCAGCATTTT.

The rearrangement links TRBV6-2 or TRBV6-3 to TRBJ2-7; 12 positions agree with TRBD2. In germline, CDR1 is MNHEY, CDR2 SVGEGT. J was trimmed by 2 bases and V by 2 bases; bases with no gene match: 13. The CDR3 has 19 residues. CDR3 sequence (DNA): TGTGCCAGCAGTTACCCCCTAGCGGGAGGGTTCAGTCCCCCCTACGAGCAGTACTTC. This sequence encodes CASSYPLAGGFSPPYEQYF.

This clone was counted a few times. This chain joins TRBV6-4 and TRBJ2-1; 7 positions match TRBD1. Germline trimming cut 5 bases from V and 4 bases from J; bases unmatched to any gene: 2. This CDR3 has 13 residues. Germline V CDR1 and CDR2: MRHNA, SNTAGT. In DNA form, the CDR3 reads TGTGCCAGCAGTACAGGGGAATACAATGAGCAGTTCTTC. Protein sequence: CASSTGEYNEQFF.

The V call is TRBV20-1, the J call TRBJ1-2; 9 bases agree with TRBD1. The CDR3 sequence is 13 residues long. Germline CDR1 reads DFQATT; CDR2 reads SNEGSKA (reference sequence). The CDR3: CSSRDRVNYGYTF. The CDR3 nucleotides read TGCTCAAGCCGGGACAGGGTTAACTATGGCTACACCTTC.

This chain joins TRBV12-3 or TRBV12-4 and TRBJ1-1; unclear D gene. The ends were cut back, 5 bases at V and 5 bases at J, with 21 bases in the middle. The CDR3 extends over 16 amino acids. The chain's CDR3 is CASSPRAEWGRTEAFF. DNA for the CDR3: TGTGCCAGCAGTCCCCGGGCCGAGTGGGGAAGGACTGAAGCTTTCTTT.

The chain couples TRBV10-3 to TRBJ1-2, with TRBD1 matching over 8 bases. Unmatched junction bases numbered 10, after V lost 2 bases and J lost 8 bases. The CDR3 has 15 residues. In germline, CDR1 is ENHRY, CDR2 SYGVKD. CDR3 nucleotide sequence: TGTGCCATCAGTGAGACCAACAGGGGGGGGAGCGGCTACACCTTC. It codes for CAISETNRGGSGYTF.

Ten or more counts support this clone. V gene TRBV13 combines with J gene TRBJ1-1; 8 bases line up with TRBD1. J gave up 7 bases and V 5 bases, and 12 bases lay outside the gene matches. Germline V gene data show CDR1 as PRHDT and CDR2 as FYEKMQ (reference sequence). This CDR3 has 15 residues. CDR3 sequence: CASSSLLGQGDEAFF. The CDR3 region has the DNA TGTGCCAGCAGCAGCCTTTTAGGACAGGGAGATGAAGCTTTCTTT.